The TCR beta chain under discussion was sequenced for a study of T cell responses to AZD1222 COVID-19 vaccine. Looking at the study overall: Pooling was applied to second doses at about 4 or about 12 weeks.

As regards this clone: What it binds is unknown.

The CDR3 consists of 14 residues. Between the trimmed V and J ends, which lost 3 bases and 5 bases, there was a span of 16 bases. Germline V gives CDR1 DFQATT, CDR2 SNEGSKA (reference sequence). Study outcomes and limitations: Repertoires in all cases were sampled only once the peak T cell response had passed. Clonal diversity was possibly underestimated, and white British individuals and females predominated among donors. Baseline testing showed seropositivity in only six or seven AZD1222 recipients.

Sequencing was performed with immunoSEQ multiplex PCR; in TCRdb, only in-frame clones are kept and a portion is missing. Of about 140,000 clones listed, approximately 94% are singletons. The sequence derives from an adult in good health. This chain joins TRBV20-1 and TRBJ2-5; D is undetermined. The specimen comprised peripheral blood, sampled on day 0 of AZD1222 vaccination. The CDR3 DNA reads TGCAGTGCTAGTTTCGCAGACGAAGCTGAGACCCAGTACTTC. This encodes CSASFADEAETQYF.